One and the same sample provided the 29 T cell receptor beta chains below, sequenced in a study of chemoradiotherapy in HPV16-positive cancers. Measured with immunoSEQ multiplex PCR; TCRdb has only the in-frame clones, and not every one. The sample holds some 17,000 clones; over 85% are singletons and the top ten take 2% to 2.5%. The input for sequencing was blood, taken from a patient who underwent chemoradiotherapy. These receptors all come from a human donor with HPV-associated anogenital cancer.

The gene calls are TRBV19 and TRBJ1-6; D gene ambiguous. CDR1 and CDR2 (germline): LNHDA, SQIVND (reference sequence). The CDR3 length is 17 residues. Deletions cut 3 bases from V and 4 bases from J, with 16 bases between. CDR3 sequence (DNA): TGTGCCAGTAGTATTTCAGGCTCCCGGGGATATAATTCACCCCTCCACTTT. It is translated as CASSISGSRGYNSPLHF.

The J gene is TRBJ1-2, the V gene TRBV27; D call uncertain. Trimming took off 6 bases at V and 0 bases at J, with 8 bases between the two ends. From germline, CDR1 is MNHEY and CDR2 SMNVEV (reference sequence). The CDR3 extends over 13 amino acids. The CDR3 spells CASSPASNYGYTF. The CDR3 nucleotides read TGTGCCAGCAGCCCAGCTTCTAACTATGGCTACACCTTC.

As to this clone: Other DNA variants within this sample encode the same CDR3. The gene calls are TRBV5-8 and TRBJ1-5, with D hard to call. The germline CDR1 and CDR2 sequences are SGHTS and YDEGEE. The V end was cut by 4 bases, the J end by 1 base, with 3 bases between. The CDR3 is made up of 12 amino acids. CDR3 sequence (DNA): TGTGCCAGCAGCCGAAGCAATCAGCCCCAGCATTTT. Protein sequence: CASSRSNQPQHF.

V usage is TRBV4-1 and J usage is TRBJ2-1; 9 bases are shared with TRBD2. V trimming: 0 bases; J trimming: 2 bases; junction bases outside the gene matches: 2. The CDR3 contains 16 residues. CDR1 and CDR2 from the germline V gene are MGHRA and YSYEKL. Here the CDR3 DNA reads TGCGCCAGCAGCCAAGAGGCGGGGGGGACCTACAATGAGCAGTTCTTC. Amino acid sequence: CASSQEAGGTYNEQFF.

The chain carries TRBV10-3 and TRBJ1-1, with 10 bases that match TRBD1. The CDR3 is made up of 17 amino acids. Germline assignment: CDR1 ENHRY and CDR2 SYGVKD. V lost 4 bases and J lost 1; bases outside the gene matches: 9. CDR3 residues: CAISGSDRGPENTEAFF. The CDR3 DNA follows: TGTGCCATCAGTGGAAGTGACAGGGGGCCGGAGAACACTGAAGCTTTCTTT.

The chain uses TRBV19 and TRBJ1-2, with 10 bases lining up with TRBD1. Per the germline V gene, CDR1 is LNHDA and CDR2 is SQIVND (reference sequence). Trimming took 5 bases from V and 4 from J; bases not matched to a gene: 13. The CDR3 loop spans 17 amino acids. This CDR3 is CASSPGTGAIPFYGYTF. The CDR3 nucleotides read TGTGCCAGTAGTCCCGGGACAGGGGCCATTCCCTTCTATGGCTACACCTTC.

This clone was seen just once. The rearrangement uses TRBV30 and TRBJ2-7; D unresolved. Trimming cost V 0 bases and J 3 bases, with 3 bases left between them. Germline CDR1 GTSNPN, CDR2 SVGIG (reference sequence). The CDR3 is 11 residues long. CDR3 loop: CAWSVLYEQYF. CDR3 sequence (DNA): TGTGCCTGGAGTGTACTCTACGAGCAGTACTTC.

The rearrangement uses TRBV5-1 and TRBJ1-1; no reliable D call. CDR3 size: 14 residues. CDR1 is SGHRS and CDR2 is YFSETQ in the germline V gene. V was cut by 0 bases and J by 0 bases, with 6 bases left in between. The CDR3 spells CASSLDSMNTEAFF. The DNA of the CDR3 is TGCGCCAGCAGCTTGGACAGCATGAACACTGAAGCTTTCTTT. Full variable domain (rest looked up from reference TRBV5-1 and TRBJ1-1): KAGVTQTPRYLIKTRGQQVTLSCSPISGHRSVSWYQQTPGQGLQFLFEYFSETQRNKGNFPGRFSGRQFSNSRSEMNVSTLELGDSALYLCASSLDSMNTEAFFGQGTRLTVV.

The table lists this clone with a count of one. For the CDR3, the DNA is TGTGCCAGCAATGGTGCTTTCTTT. It yields the protein CASNGAFF. The chain has TRBV6-1 and TRBJ1-1, with D unclear. The CDR3 sequence is 8 residues long. Trimming stripped 7 bases from V and 11 bases from J, with 5 bases between. The germline V gene encodes CDR1 MNHNS and CDR2 SASEGT.

This sequence joins TRBV4-1 and TRBJ2-1, with D maybe TRBD2 (6 bases). In germline, CDR1 is MGHRA, CDR2 YSYEKL. Deletions cut 0 bases from V and 5 bases from J, with 11 bases between. CDR3 length equals 15 residues. CDR3 region: CASSQEGLTNNEQFF. The CDR3 coding sequence is TGCGCCAGCAGCCAAGAGGGACTCACTAACAATGAGCAGTTCTTC.

The V and J genes are TRBV5-4 and TRBJ2-7; D may match TRBD1 or TRBD2 (6 bases each). CDR3 length: 18 residues. Germline-derived CDR1 and CDR2 are SGHNT and YYREEE (reference sequence). V was shortened by 4 bases and J by 7 bases, with 30 bases between the two germline ends. The DNA for the CDR3 is TGTGCCAGCAGCAGGATAGGGAGCGGGCTACCCGGGGGCGGGGAGCAGTACTTC. It encodes CASSRIGSGLPGGGEQYF.

The chain joins TRBV7-2 to TRBJ1-1; unclear D gene. From germline, CDR1 is SGHTA and CDR2 FQGNSA. The CDR3 loop spans 14 amino acids. V lost 4 bases to trimming and J lost 1 base, with 10 bases between them. The CDR3: CASSSRKGNTEAFF. CDR3 sequence (DNA): TGTGCCAGCAGCTCAAGAAAGGGGAACACTGAAGCTTTCTTT.

V gene TRBV11-2 combines with J gene TRBJ1-1; D ambiguous. Trimming cost V 7 bases and J 2 bases, with 8 bases left between them. CDR3 length: 12 amino acids. CDR1 is SGHAT, CDR2 FQNNGV, per germline. CDR3 DNA sequence: TGTGCCAGCAAGCCCGATAACACTGAAGCTTTCTTT. Protein: CASKPDNTEAFF.

The chain recombines TRBV6-1 with TRBJ1-1; no clear D. From germline, CDR1 is MNHNS and CDR2 SASEGT. The CDR3 has 13 residues. The V and J ends lost 2 bases and 1 base respectively, with 5 bases between them. This CDR3 is CASSETANTEAFF. Here the CDR3 DNA reads TGTGCCAGCAGTGAAACAGCGAACACTGAAGCTTTCTTT.

This clone came up once. This chain uses TRBV6-5 with TRBJ1-1; 9 bases are shared with TRBD1. The CDR3 is made up of 16 amino acids. Germline V CDR1 and CDR2: MNHEY, SVGAGI. V was clipped by 4 bases and J by 0 bases; unmatched bases: 6. The CDR3 DNA is TGTGCCAGCAGTTTGACCGGACAGGGGTTGAACACTGAAGCTTTCTTT. This sequence encodes CASSLTGQGLNTEAFF.

The chain combines TRBV5-4 with TRBJ1-5, with D possibly TRBD1 on 5 matching bases. The V gene lost 5 bases and the J gene lost 3 bases, with 12 bases spanning the gap. The germline gives CDR1 SGHNT, CDR2 YYREEE (reference sequence). The CDR3 totals 14 residues. The CDR3 protein is CASRPDKDNQPQHF. The CDR3 DNA sequence: TGTGCCAGCAGGCCGGACAAGGACAATCAGCCCCAGCATTTT. Full variable domain (rest looked up from reference TRBV5-4 and TRBJ1-5): ETGVTQSPTHLIKTRGQQVTLRCSSQSGHNTVSWYQQALGQGPQFIFQYYREEENGRGNFPPRFSGLQFPNYSSELNVNALELDDSALYLCASRPDKDNQPQHFGDGTRLSIL.

The chain recombines TRBV7-2 with TRBJ2-3, with 8 bases identical to TRBD2. Germline V gene data show CDR1 as SGHTA and CDR2 as FQGNSA. The CDR3 covers 16 residues. V shed 2 bases and J 2 bases; nucleotides not matched to a gene: 6. The CDR3, as DNA: TGTGCCAGCAGCTTATTTAGCGGGGAACCCACAGATACGCAGTATTTT. This translates into CASSLFSGEPTDTQYF.

This chain joins TRBV5-1 and TRBJ2-7; 9 positions match TRBD2. The V segment lost 0 bases and the J segment 0 bases; nucleotides outside the gene matches: 7. The germline V gene encodes CDR1 SGHRS and CDR2 YFSETQ. There are 17 residues in the CDR3. CDR3 DNA: TGCGCCAGCAGCTTGGACCGACTAGCGGAGAGCTCCTACGAGCAGTACTTC. Translated: CASSLDRLAESSYEQYF. Based on the CDR3 plus reference TRBV5-1 and TRBJ2-7, the full variable domain is KAGVTQTPRYLIKTRGQQVTLSCSPISGHRSVSWYQQTPGQGLQFLFEYFSETQRNKGNFPGRFSGRQFSNSRSEMNVSTLELGDSALYLCASSLDRLAESSYEQYFGPGTRLTVT.

V is TRBV11-2 and J is TRBJ1-2; D may be TRBD1 (6 bases). V was trimmed by 1 base and J by 6 bases, leaving 15 bases between them. The germline V gene has CDR1 SGHAT and CDR2 FQNNGV. This CDR3 spans 15 amino acids. Here the CDR3 reads CASSLATGFAHGYTF. CDR3 in DNA: TGTGCCAGCAGCTTAGCCACAGGGTTTGCTCATGGCTACACCTTC. Looking up the rest from reference TRBV11-2 and TRBJ1-2 gives the full variable domain: EAGVAQSPRYKIIEKRQSVAFWCNPISGHATLYWYQQILGQGPKLLIQFQNNGVVDDSQLPKDRFSAERLKGVDSTLKIQPAKLEDSAVYLCASSLATGFAHGYTFGSGTRLTVV.

CDR3 in amino acids: CASSRGTLGGSNQPQHF. The CDR3 nucleotides are TGTGCCAGCAGTAGGGGAACCCTAGGGGGTAGCAATCAGCCCCAGCATTTT. The chain has TRBV28 and TRBJ1-5; D possibly corresponds to TRBD1 (6 bases). The germline gives CDR1 MDHEN, CDR2 SYDVKM. Trimming stripped 5 bases from V and 0 bases from J, with 17 bases between. The CDR3 is made up of 17 amino acids.

This chain uses TRBV5-5 with TRBJ2-7; D unclear. Trimming pared 0 bases from V and 3 bases from J, leaving 4 bases between. Germline CDR1 SGHKS, CDR2 YYEKEE (reference sequence). The CDR3 is 12 amino acids. CDR3 DNA: TGTGCCAGCAGCTTGGTGAGCTACGAGCAGTACTTC. Translated, it gives CASSLVSYEQYF.

The chain links TRBV15 to TRBJ1-3, with 11 bases matching TRBD1. V gave up 4 bases and J gave up 3 bases; unmatched junction bases: 17. The CDR3 totals 20 residues. CDR1 and CDR2 (germline): LNHNV, YYDKDF (reference sequence). CDR3 DNA: TGTGCCACCAGCACCTTACCCTCCGGGACAGGGGGGATTTTTGGAAACACCATATATTTT. Its protein product is CATSTLPSGTGGIFGNTIYF.

The chain combines TRBV29-1 with TRBJ2-7; D is unresolved. In germline, CDR1 is SQVTM, CDR2 ANQGSEA. The CDR3 length is 14 residues. V was cut by 2 bases and J by 0 bases, with 11 bases left in between. The CDR3 nucleotides are TGCAGCGTTGAATTTGGTTCTGGCTCCTACGAGCAGTACTTC. It is translated as CSVEFGSGSYEQYF.

V and J are TRBV5-1 and TRBJ2-2; no definite D call. From germline, CDR1 is SGHRS and CDR2 YFSETQ. The V end lost 4 bases, the J end lost 2 bases, and 9 bases lay between the germline ends. The CDR3 spans 14 residues. CDR3 amino acids: CASSAGDNTGELFF. CDR3 DNA: TGCGCCAGCAGCGCAGGAGATAACACCGGGGAGCTGTTTTTT. The complete variable domain, with remaining parts taken from reference TRBV5-1 and TRBJ2-2, reads KAGVTQTPRYLIKTRGQQVTLSCSPISGHRSVSWYQQTPGQGLQFLFEYFSETQRNKGNFPGRFSGRQFSNSRSEMNVSTLELGDSALYLCASSAGDNTGELFFGEGSRLTVL.

This clone has a single count. For the CDR3, the DNA is TGTGCCAGCAGCAAAGGGACATCCGATCTAGATACGCAGTATTTT. This codes for CASSKGTSDLDTQYF. The rearrangement uses TRBV28 and TRBJ2-3, with TRBD1 as a possible D gene (6 bases). The CDR3 is 15 residues long. The germline V and J ends were trimmed by 6 bases and 5 bases, with 18 bases remaining between them. Germline values: CDR1 MDHEN, CDR2 SYDVKM.

V usage is TRBV4-1 and J usage is TRBJ1-3, with D uncertain. This CDR3 contains 15 residues. Germline CDR1 MGHRA, CDR2 YSYEKL. Deletions cut 4 bases from V and 4 bases from J, with 14 bases between. The CDR3 spells CASSPSTARGNTIYF. The CDR3 DNA reads as TGCGCCAGCAGCCCGTCCACGGCCAGAGGAAACACCATATATTTT.

This clone was detected a few times. The chain joins TRBV7-9 to TRBJ2-3, with 9 bases lining up with TRBD1. The CDR3 has 16 residues. J lost 1 base, V lost 4 bases, and 6 bases had no gene match. CDR1 and CDR2 from the germline V gene are SEHNR and FQNEAQ (reference sequence). The CDR3 DNA sequence: TGTGCCAGCAGCTCGGGACAGGGTGGGGGCACAGATACGCAGTATTTT. The encoded protein is CASSSGQGGGTDTQYF.

The V call is TRBV6-5, the J call TRBJ2-5; D is unclear. Germline V gene lookup returns CDR1 MNHEY and CDR2 SVGAGI. The CDR3 extends over 15 amino acids. V was cut by 0 bases and J by 2 bases, with 10 bases left in between. The CDR3 nucleotides read TGTGCCAGCAGTTACTCAGGCACCGCTCAAGAGACCCAGTACTTC. It codes for CASSYSGTAQETQYF.

The chain couples TRBV28 to TRBJ1-5; D might be TRBD1 (6 bases). This CDR3 is built from 17 residues. V was trimmed by 1 base and J by 10 bases, leaving 23 bases between them. The germline gives CDR1 MDHEN, CDR2 SYDVKM. The CDR3 here is CASSLSFGGARRGPQHF. In DNA, the CDR3 is TGTGCCAGCAGTTTATCCTTCGGGGGGGCGCGGAGAGGTCCCCAGCATTTT.